This T cell receptor beta chain was recorded in a study of T cells after yellow fever vaccination (dated by TCRdb to between 2019 and 2020). Notes on the research overall: The SMART-Seq v4 Ultra Low Input RNA kit was used to prepare libraries from fractions with low cell numbers. To follow T-cell clones before and after primary and booster YFV17D yellow fever vaccination, bulk TCR alpha and beta repertoires were sequenced over time. Two healthy male donors made up the cohort, one aged 18 to 30 years and the other aged 30 to 39 years. Blood was drawn at multiple timepoints before and after primary and secondary immunization, with bulk PBMC replicates and cell subsets isolated. Beyond this particular receptor, the publication reports: After the booster, most clones that had expanded after primary vaccination were detected again (nearly 97% of CD4 and around nine tenths of CD8), suggesting broad maintenance of memory. Because the study included only a couple of donors, the extent to which the findings can be generalized is limited. The secondary T-cell response was found to be weaker but faster than the primary response, with a peak reached on day 5 rather than on day 15. FACS-sorted repertoires could contain abundant contaminating clonotypes from the bulk population, so computational filtering was required. A small share of clonotypes was detected in both CD4 and CD8 compartments, with the overlap likely arising from convergent recombination.

This clonotype was detected many times. Its target antigen remains unknown. Within one base of it there is no much larger clone, and no base qualities were kept. The intended sense of this specimen's treatment or condition label: live attenuated yellow fever vaccine strain. PBMCs were isolated from peripheral blood using a standard Ficoll-Paque protocol. CD4 and CD8 T-cell fractions were isolated with Dynabeads CD4 and CD8 positive selection kits. RNA was extracted with TriZol from bulk PBMCs, CD4 and CD8 fractions, and dextramer-positive and dextramer-negative fractions. TCR cDNA was made using 5'RACE template switching, a step that added a universal primer site and unique molecular identifiers. Priming of cDNA synthesis was performed from both the TCR alpha and TCR beta constant segments. Two PCR steps were used to amplify libraries, with sample barcodes and sequencing adapters being added in the second step. Sequencing of libraries was done on Illumina HiSeq 2500 (2x100 bp) or NovaSeq (2x150 bp). In the source study's methods: MIGEC was used to demultiplex reads and collapse the reads into UMI consensus sequences, and MiXCR was used for V(D)J alignment. Vaccine-responding clonotypes were defined with edgeR using replicate PBMC samples, requiring FDR below 0.01 and a log2 fold change above 5 up to day 15. Each bulk clonotype was labeled CD4 or CD8 based on which sequenced repertoire, CD4 or CD8, contained the clonotype at higher abundance. TCRdb ran its own pipeline on the public reads, namely fastp trimming at Q25 and MiXCR clone calling, and kept in-frame beta chains. Records with the same CDR3 protein are collapsed into one entry carrying the most frequent genes and DNA. TCRdb, not the authors, supplied the V and J calls. The sample records 300,000 or so distinct CDR3 sequences, 13% of which are singletons. Of the sample, about 0.54% falls within the top ten clones.

CDR1 and CDR2 (SGHTA, FQGNSA) derive from the germline V gene. V is reduced by 2 bases and J by 4 bases, leaving a spacing of 3 bases between them. The cysteine opens and the phenylalanine closes a CDR3 of 11 amino acids. Of the read, only the CDR3 DNA is kept; its 33 bases are in frame from base 1. The TCR comes from a man aged 25-45 years who received the YFV17D yellow fever vaccine. The V and J segments used are TRBV7-2 and TRBJ2-7; the D gene assignment is ambiguous. The source was CD4+ T cells sorted from PBMCs, collected 45 days after the yellow fever booster vaccination. DNA sequence: TGTGCCAGCAGCTTATTATACGAGCAGTACTTC. The encoded protein is CASSLLYEQYF.